This TCR beta chain was profiled in a study of cytomegalovirus exposure and HLA in healthy donors. Points from the study as a whole: Another analysis was done later, and it associated around 17,000 TCR beta sequences with HLA alleles at 0.05 false discovery rate.

V was cut by 2 bases and J by 12 bases, with 17 bases left in between. The CDR3 consists of 14 residues. Germline V lookup: CDR1 SGHNT, CDR2 YYREEE (reference sequence). This clone was picked up a small number of times. Antigen: not known. PCR employed 60 Vbeta and 13 Jbeta primers. Measured with immunoSEQ multiplex PCR; TCRdb has only the in-frame clones, and not every one. The table shows 150,000 to 200,000 clones, with about four fifths occurring only once. The clonotype originates from a woman aged 40 to 50 in good health and CMV-seronegative. The sequenced sample was PBMCs. The rearrangement links TRBV5-4 to TRBJ1-4; weak D call: TRBD1 (5 bases). CDR3 residues: CASSFSGTLGELFF. The CDR3 bases are TGTGCCAGCAGCTTCTCTGGGACTCTTGGGGAACTGTTTTTT.